This note documents a single T cell receptor (beta chain) sequence. Antigen specificity is unknown. Approximately 220 ng DNA, about 30,000 T cell genomes, went into each sorted-subset replicate PCR. Libraries were prepared by immunoSEQ multiplex PCR; TCRdb keeps only in-frame clonotypes and omits some of them. Of hundreds of thousands of clones listed, 74% are singletons. The sample is drawn from a study of shared clonotypes between healthy human individuals. Study-wide background: Aged between 18 and 49, the donors were a couple of women and three men. Study-wide points: Clonotypes which were not shared had lower generation probabilities than clonotypes that all four donors shared.

Donors, healthy HIV-negative adults, lacked recent acute infections or vaccinations. V was pared by 8 bases and J by 7 bases, with 9 bases between. Germline lookup yields CDR1 MNHEY and CDR2 SMNVEV (reference sequence). This CDR3 is built from 10 residues. The chain carries TRBV27 and TRBJ2-7, with D hard to call. The sequencing sample was made of memory CD4+ T cells sorted from blood. As to subset: CD45RA-negative fraction. The source is a woman in her 30s in good health. The CDR3 bases are TGTGCCAGCGGCCTAATAGAGCAGTACTTC. Translating it yields CASGLIEQYF.